This T cell receptor beta chain was recovered during a study of shared clonotypes between healthy human individuals. Study details: Samples came from a couple of female and a few male donors aged 18 to 49.

On this clone: Antigen: not known.

Nashville, Tennessee was home to all donors, who were Caucasian adults. Study-wide results and caveats: Investigators collected only blood, and repertoires in tissues likely differ. The low donor count limited represented genetic and exposure-history diversity.

Repertoires were generated with immunoSEQ multiplex PCR, while TCRdb's copy carries only in-frame clones and drops some. The sample lists roughly 490,000 clones, around 80% seen once, with about 12% in the top ten. Material for sequencing was PBMCs. This sequence originates from a woman aged 40 to 50 in good health. Some clones in this sample may be carry-over from other donors' samples.

The CDR3 nucleotides are TGCGCCAGCAGCACCGGACTAGCTAGCGACGAGCAGTACTTC. Protein: CASSTGLASDEQYF. The chain is built from TRBV5-1 and TRBJ2-7, with 8 bases lining up with TRBD2. From germline, CDR1 is SGHRS and CDR2 YFSETQ. With V trimmed by 4 bases and J by 5 bases, 8 bases remained unmatched. The CDR3 extends over 14 amino acids. The complete variable domain, with remaining parts taken from reference TRBV5-1 and TRBJ2-7, reads KAGVTQTPRYLIKTRGQQVTLSCSPISGHRSVSWYQQTPGQGLQFLFEYFSETQRNKGNFPGRFSGRQFSNSRSEMNVSTLELGDSALYLCASSTGLASDEQYFGPGTRLTVT.